This T cell receptor (beta chain) was recorded in a study of cytomegalovirus exposure and HLA in healthy donors. Looking at the study overall: Findings of an earlier analysis included roughly 120 million unique TCR beta sequences from about 180 million T cells. Findings and limits, study-wide: Presence/absence analyses rested on an assumption that sequencing depth was roughly uniform across donors. Later analysis placed DRB1 highest and HLA-C lowest in TCR association rates, which differed by HLA locus.

Concerning this clone itself: Its antigen is not known.

Amplification used 60 Vbeta primers and 13 Jbeta primers. Data came from immunoSEQ multiplex PCR; TCRdb stores just in-frame clones and leaves some out. This sample's clone table lists 150,000 to 200,000 clones. The sequence was collected from a young man in good health and CMV-seronegative. The sequenced material came from PBMCs.

The CDR3 sequence: CASSQEVGTGRETQYF. CDR3 nucleotide sequence: TGCGCCAGCAGCCAAGAAGTGGGGACAGGGCGTGAGACCCAGTACTTC. The rearrangement links TRBV4-1 to TRBJ2-5; TRBD1 matches at 9 bases. This CDR3 has 16 residues. Germline-derived CDR1 and CDR2 are MGHRA and YSYEKL. V gave up 0 bases and J gave up 5 bases; unmatched junction bases: 7.